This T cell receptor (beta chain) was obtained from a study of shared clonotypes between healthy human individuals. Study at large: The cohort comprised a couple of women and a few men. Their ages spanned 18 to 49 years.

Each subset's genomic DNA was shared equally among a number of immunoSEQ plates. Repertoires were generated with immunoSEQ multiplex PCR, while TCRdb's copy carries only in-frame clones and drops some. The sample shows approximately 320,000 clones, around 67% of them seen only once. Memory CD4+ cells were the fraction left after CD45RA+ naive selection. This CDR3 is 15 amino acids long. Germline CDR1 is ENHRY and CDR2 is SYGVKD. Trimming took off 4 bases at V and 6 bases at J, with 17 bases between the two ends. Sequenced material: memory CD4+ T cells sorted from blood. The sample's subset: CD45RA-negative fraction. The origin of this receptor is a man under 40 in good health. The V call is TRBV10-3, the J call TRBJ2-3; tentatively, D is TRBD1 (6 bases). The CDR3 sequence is CAISGRGNIADTQYF. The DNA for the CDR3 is TGTGCCATCAGTGGCAGGGGCAACATCGCGGATACGCAGTATTTT.